This T cell receptor beta chain was sequenced in a study of T cells expressing NK-cell markers. General observations from the study: What remained unclear was the HCMV specificity of expanded NKG2C+ T cell clones. Of the CD8+ T cell pool in over 5 donors, roughly 1.0-7.5% was accounted for by dominant NKG2C+ clonotypes. The CD3+CD56-NKG2C+ fraction of a few donors was also led by these clonotypes.

The CDR3 is made up of 15 amino acids. Germline values: CDR1 LNHNV, CDR2 YYDKDF (reference sequence). Of note for this clonotype: The antigen is undetermined.

TCRdb re-called the 5' RACE reads; one entry per CDR3 protein, DNA not given. The sample has about 32,000 distinct CDR3 sequences, and its top ten clones hold 60%. This clonotype originated in a woman aged 18 to 69 in good health. This rearrangement joins TRBV15 to TRBJ1-5; TCRdb reports TRBD1, a call that lacks DNA to check it against. The sequencing input was blood T cells: a sorted CD56 or NKG2C T cell subset, CD4+ or CD8+ T cells, or bulk PBMC T cells (not recorded which). CDR3 sequence: CATSLDRVGNQPQHF.